Below, 20 T cell receptor beta chains from the same sample are listed, as sequenced in a study of T-cell reconstitution after alpha-beta-depleted transplantation in children. Preparing the TCRbeta library involved the use of unique molecular identifiers. One entry per CDR3 protein results from TCRdb running MiXCR on the PCR reads. The sample has around 960,000 distinct CDR3 sequences, about 31% seen once. The sample was PBMCs, mostly from graft donor cells, taken 360 days after TCRalphabeta/CD19-depleted stem cell transplant. The receptors shown here come from a boy younger than two who had a stem cell transplant for SCID, so the T cells may come from the graft donor.

The rearrangement uses TRBV29-1 and TRBJ1-1, with D tentatively TRBD1 (6 bases). The CDR3 loop spans 12 amino acids. CDR1 SQVTM and CDR2 ANQGSEA come from the germline V gene. With 7 bases removed from V and 6 bases from J, the gap between germline ends came to 15 bases. The CDR3 nucleotides are TGCAGCGCCTTAGGGAACAGGGCTGAAGCTTTCTTT. Translating gives CSALGNRAEAFF.

The genes are TRBV10-2 and TRBJ1-5; TRBD1 matches 9 bases. Germline assignment: CDR1 WSHSY and CDR2 SAAADI. V trimming: 7 bases; J trimming: 6 bases; junction bases outside the gene matches: 1. The CDR3 loop spans 12 amino acids. The CDR3 DNA reads TGCGCCAGCACGACAGGGGGTCAGCCCCAGCATTTT. Translated: CASTTGGQPQHF.

The rearrangement joins TRBV5-1 to TRBJ2-5; TRBD2 might be the D (6 bases). Trimming cost V 0 bases and J 7 bases, with 16 bases left between them. CDR1 and CDR2 from the germline V gene are SGHRS and YFSETQ. This CDR3 has 15 residues. The CDR3 DNA reads as TGCGCCAGCAGCTTGGGGGACTCGACGAAGGTGACCCAGTACTTC. Protein product: CASSLGDSTKVTQYF.

The chain joins TRBV11-2 to TRBJ2-7; D not resolved. Germline values: CDR1 SGHAT, CDR2 FQNNGV. V was trimmed by 5 bases and J by 4 bases, leaving 12 bases between them. The CDR3 loop spans 13 amino acids. Here the CDR3 reads CASSPMTAYEQYF. The CDR3 bases are TGTGCCAGCAGCCCCATGACGGCTTACGAGCAGTACTTC.

A few counts support this clonotype. The chain employs TRBV28 and TRBJ2-7, with 11 bases fitting TRBD2. The germline V gene has CDR1 MDHEN and CDR2 SYDVKM. V lost 7 bases and J lost 0; bases outside the gene matches: 17. The CDR3 has 19 residues. The CDR3 bases are TGTGCCAGCACCGATCTCATTACTAGCGGGGGTCTTAGCTCCTACGAGCAGTACTTC. It is translated as CASTDLITSGGLSSYEQYF.

V usage is TRBV7-8 and J usage is TRBJ2-1; 9 bases are shared with TRBD2. This CDR3 has 16 amino acids. CDR1 is SGHVS and CDR2 is FQNEAQ in the germline V gene. V gave up 0 bases and J gave up 4 bases; unmatched junction bases: 4. The CDR3 DNA sequence: TGTGCCAGCAGCTTAGCTTCCCTAGCGGGGTACAATGAGCAGTTCTTC. Protein sequence: CASSLASLAGYNEQFF.

The chain couples TRBV28 to TRBJ1-2; 9 bases line up with TRBD1. The germline V gene encodes CDR1 MDHEN and CDR2 SYDVKM. The V gene end was trimmed by 5 bases and the J gene end by 8 bases; junction bases not matched to a gene: 18. The CDR3 runs 17 residues. CDR3 DNA sequence: TGTGCCAGCAGTCCCCGAGTATCTTCCAGGACAGGGGTCGGCTACACCTTC. It codes for CASSPRVSSRTGVGYTF.

V usage is TRBV7-8 and J usage is TRBJ2-5; 11 bases map to TRBD2. J gave up 2 bases and V 2 bases, and 7 bases lay outside the gene matches. Germline V CDR1 and CDR2: SGHVS, FQNEAQ. The CDR3 loop spans 17 amino acids. The CDR3 nucleotides read TGTGCCAGCAGCTTATCTCCTAGCGGGGGGCCACAAGAGACCCAGTACTTC. It encodes CASSLSPSGGPQETQYF.

V gene TRBV20-1 combines with J gene TRBJ1-3, with 7 bases matching TRBD1. The CDR3 is 15 amino acids. Trimming cost V 3 bases and J 2 bases; bases outside gene matches: 7. Germline V lookup: CDR1 DFQATT, CDR2 SNEGSKA (reference sequence). The CDR3 here is CSASWDSLTGNTIYF. The CDR3 region has the DNA TGCAGTGCTAGCTGGGACAGCCTCACTGGAAACACCATATATTTT.

This sequence joins TRBV6-5 and TRBJ2-1; 8 bases line up with TRBD2. This CDR3 spans 16 amino acids. Trimming at V came to 0 bases and at J to 10 bases, leaving 11 bases not matched to a gene. Germline lookup yields CDR1 MNHEY and CDR2 SVGAGI. The CDR3 loop reads CASSYSRRISGDEQFF. The CDR3 DNA follows: TGTGCCAGCAGTTACTCGAGAAGGATTAGCGGGGACGAGCAGTTCTTC.

This chain connects TRBV6-5 to TRBJ1-1; weak D call: TRBD1 (6 bases). Germline V CDR1 and CDR2: MNHEY, SVGAGI. Trimming cost V 2 bases and J 5 bases, with 12 bases left between them. CDR3 length equals 14 residues. The CDR3 region has the DNA TGTGCCAGCAGTTACCGATATGGGACAACTGAAGCTTTCTTT. Protein: CASSYRYGTTEAFF.

The chain is built from TRBV20-1 and TRBJ2-5; D gene uncertain. CDR1 and CDR2 from the germline V gene are DFQATT and SNEGSKA (reference sequence). The CDR3 runs 10 residues. V lost 5 bases, J lost 2 bases, and 3 bases lay in between. The CDR3 region has the DNA TGCAGTGCTCCACAAGAGACCCAGTACTTC. Translation: CSAPQETQYF.

This clonotype was recorded a few times. The chain links TRBV29-1 to TRBJ2-1; no reliable D call. CDR1 and CDR2 from the germline V gene are SQVTM and ANQGSEA. The CDR3 length is 11 residues. Trimming left V 8 bases short and J 6 bases short, with 11 bases between. CDR3 DNA sequence: TGCAGCCCCTTTGTTTCCAATGAGCAGTTCTTC. Translating it yields CSPFVSNEQFF.

The chain uses TRBV12-3 or TRBV12-4 and TRBJ1-1, with 8 positions matching TRBD1. The trim removed 6 bases at V and 9 bases at J, leaving 12 bases unmatched. The CDR3 sequence is 14 residues long. CDR3 loop: CASSLGQGGLKAFF. DNA of the CDR3: TGTGCCAGCAGCCTAGGACAGGGCGGCCTTAAAGCTTTCTTT.

This clonotype showed up just once. The rearrangement links TRBV11-1 to TRBJ2-2, with 9 bases aligning to TRBD2. The germline V gene encodes CDR1 SGHAT and CDR2 FQDESV (reference sequence). V shed 5 bases, J shed 0 bases, and the junction held 13 bases outside the gene matches. This CDR3 is built from 19 residues. CDR3 in amino acids: CASSNSVYPSGANTGELFF. DNA of the CDR3: TGTGCCAGCAGCAACTCTGTATATCCTAGCGGGGCGAACACCGGGGAGCTGTTTTTT.

The genes are TRBV7-6 and TRBJ2-2, with 9 bases lining up with TRBD2. V lost 3 bases and J lost 3; bases outside the gene matches: 2. The CDR3 length is 15 residues. CDR1 and CDR2 from the germline V gene are SGHVS and FNYEAQ. CDR3 sequence: CASSFAGGHTGELFF. The CDR3 region has the DNA TGTGCCAGCAGCTTTGCGGGGGGGCACACCGGGGAGCTGTTTTTT.

This chain joins TRBV3-1 and TRBJ2-1; tentative D call: TRBD1 (5 bases). The CDR3 is 14 residues long. CDR1 and CDR2 (germline): LGHDT, YNNKEL (reference sequence). With 3 bases removed from V and 7 bases from J, the gap between germline ends came to 13 bases. The DNA for the CDR3 is TGTGCCAGCAGCCAGGGGCGTCTACGGAATGAGCAGTTCTTC. Residues: CASSQGRLRNEQFF.

The chain combines TRBV6-1 with TRBJ1-2; D uncertain. Germline values: CDR1 MNHNS, CDR2 SASEGT. Deletions cut 7 bases from V and 3 bases from J, with 12 bases between. The CDR3 runs to 13 residues. The CDR3: CASTPSGHYGYTF. Here the CDR3 DNA reads TGTGCCAGCACCCCCAGCGGACACTATGGCTACACCTTC.

This chain connects TRBV11-3 to TRBJ2-3, with 8 bases identical to TRBD2. CDR3 length equals 15 residues. The germline CDR1 and CDR2 sequences are SGHNT and YENEEA. Losses at the gene ends were 5 bases for V and 2 bases for J; bases not matched to a gene: 6. CDR3 amino acids: CASSPGRGSTDTQYF. The CDR3 DNA reads as TGTGCCAGCAGCCCCGGGAGGGGGTCCACAGATACGCAGTATTTT.

The genes are TRBV18 and TRBJ2-7; 8 positions agree with TRBD1. The CDR3 spans 13 residues. Germline V gene data show CDR1 as KGHSH and CDR2 as LQKENI. Losses at the gene ends were 3 bases for V and 6 bases for J; bases not matched to a gene: 4. DNA of the CDR3: TGTGCCAGCTCACCGGACAGGGAAGGCGAGCAGTACTTC. As protein: CASSPDREGEQYF. Full variable domain (rest looked up from reference TRBV18 and TRBJ2-7): NAGVMQNPRHLVRRRGQEARLRCSPMKGHSHVYWYRQLPEEGLKFMVYLQKENIIDESGMPKERFSAEFPKEGPSILRIQQVVRGDSAAYFCASSPDREGEQYFGPGTRLTVT.